This TCR beta chain was documented in a study of identical twins. Everyone who donated was a healthy Caucasian. From germline, CDR1 is LNHNV and CDR2 YYDKDF (reference sequence). J gave up 6 bases and V 4 bases, and 8 bases lay outside the gene matches. This CDR3 region has 15 residues. A single record per CDR3 protein comes from TCRdb applying MiXCR to the 5' RACE reads. The sample holds around 480,000 distinct CDR3 sequences, more than 13% seen once. The same sample was also used in a study of yellow fever vaccine responses in identical twins.

The chain couples TRBV15 to TRBJ2-3; 9 bases match TRBD2. This TCR derives from a woman younger than 30 in good health. The sample was CD4+ T cells sorted from blood. CDR3 residues: CATSKTSGSQDTQYF. The CDR3 bases are TGTGCCACCAGCAAGACTAGCGGAAGCCAGGATACGCAGTATTTT.